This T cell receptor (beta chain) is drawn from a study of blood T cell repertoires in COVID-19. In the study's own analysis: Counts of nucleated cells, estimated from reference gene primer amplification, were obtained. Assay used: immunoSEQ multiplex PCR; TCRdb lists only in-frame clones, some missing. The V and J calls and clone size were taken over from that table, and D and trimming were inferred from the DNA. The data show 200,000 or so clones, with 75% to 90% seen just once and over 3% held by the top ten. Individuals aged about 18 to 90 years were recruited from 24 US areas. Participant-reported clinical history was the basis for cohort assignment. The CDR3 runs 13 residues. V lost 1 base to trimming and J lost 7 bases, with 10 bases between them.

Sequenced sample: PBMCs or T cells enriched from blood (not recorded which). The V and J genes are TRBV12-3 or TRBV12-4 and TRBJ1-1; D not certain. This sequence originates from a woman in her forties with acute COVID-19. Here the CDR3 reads CASSLGLHLEAFF. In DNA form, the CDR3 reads TGTGCCAGCAGTTTAGGACTTCACCTTGAAGCTTTCTTT.